The 9 T cell receptor beta chains listed next were all sequenced from one sample in a study of identical twins. TCRdb independently ran MiXCR on the 5' RACE reads; one entry per CDR3 protein. The sample has around 530,000 distinct CDR3 sequences; 15% are singletons. The sample was also reused in another study, on yellow fever vaccine responses in identical twins.

What was sequenced was CD4+ T cells sorted from blood. The receptors derive from a woman aged 18-30 years in good health.

In its sample, this clonotype was seen a few times. The chain combines TRBV5-1 with TRBJ2-5; 10 bases are a match to TRBD2. CDR1 and CDR2 (germline): SGHRS, YFSETQ. This CDR3 is built from 16 residues. V was pared by 0 bases and J by 6 bases, with 8 bases of the junction left unmatched. This CDR3 reads CASSLVSSGSSKTQYF. In DNA, the CDR3 is TGCGCCAGCAGCTTGGTTTCTAGCGGGAGCTCTAAGACCCAGTACTTC.

This clonotype showed up many times. The chain has TRBV5-1 and TRBJ2-2; D may be TRBD1 or TRBD2 (5 bases each). V gave up 4 bases and J gave up 0 bases, with 16 bases separating them. The CDR3 covers 17 residues. Germline V gene data show CDR1 as SGHRS and CDR2 as YFSETQ. The CDR3 region has the DNA TGCGCCAGCAGCGGGGGAGACAGAAACTCGAACACCGGGGAGCTGTTTTTT. This translates into CASSGGDRNSNTGELFF.

The chain joins TRBV2 to TRBJ1-6; TRBD1 might be the D (5 bases). Germline CDR1 is SNHLY and CDR2 is FYNNEI. The CDR3 has 15 residues. V lost 7 bases and J lost 0, with 10 bases in between. The CDR3 DNA is TGTGCCAGCACACAGGAGAGCTCCTATAATTCACCCCTCCACTTT. Amino acids: CASTQESSYNSPLHF.

The CDR3 region is CASSYSPRLGGTEAFF. The CDR3 DNA reads as TGTGCCAGCAGTTACTCGCCGCGTCTCGGCGGCACTGAAGCTTTCTTT. The J gene is TRBJ1-1, the V gene TRBV6-5, with no clear D. The CDR3 runs 16 residues. Trimming removed 0 bases at V and 4 bases at J, with 15 bases between. Germline V gene lookup returns CDR1 MNHEY and CDR2 SVGAGI.

There are a few counts of this clonotype. The rearrangement uses TRBV4-2 and TRBJ1-1; D unresolved. Germline loops: CDR1 LGHNA, CDR2 YNFKEQ. The CDR3 is made up of 16 amino acids. V lost 0 bases, J lost 1 base, and 12 bases lay in between. This chain's CDR3 is CASSQDSGQKNTEAFF. The CDR3 DNA follows: TGTGCCAGCAGCCAAGATTCCGGGCAGAAGAACACTGAAGCTTTCTTT.

The rearrangement uses TRBV2 and TRBJ2-5; no clear D gene. This CDR3 is 12 amino acids long. The V and J ends lost 8 bases and 3 bases respectively, with 10 bases between them. Germline CDR1 SNHLY, CDR2 FYNNEI. The CDR3 is CASGQIEETQYF. The CDR3, as DNA: TGTGCCAGCGGTCAGATCGAAGAGACCCAGTACTTC. Full variable domain (outside the CDR3, taken from reference TRBV2 and TRBJ2-5): EPEVTQTPSHQVTQMGQEVILRCVPISNHLYFYWYRQILGQKVEFLVSFYNNEISEKSEIFDDQFSVERPDGSNFTLKIRSTKLEDSAMYFCASGQIEETQYFGPGTRLLVL.

The V call is TRBV15, the J call TRBJ2-2; 7 bases agree with TRBD1. This CDR3 region has 15 residues. CDR1 LNHNV and CDR2 YYDKDF come from the germline V gene (reference sequence). Trimming at V came to 6 bases and at J to 2 bases, leaving 6 bases not matched to a gene. The CDR3 is CATRDTGENTGELFF. The CDR3, as DNA: TGTGCCACCAGAGACACAGGGGAAAACACCGGGGAGCTGTTTTTT.

This clonotype was seen more than once but under ten times. The chain employs TRBV5-1 and TRBJ1-2; D might be TRBD1 (6 bases). Trimming cost V 0 bases and J 2 bases, with 14 bases left between them. CDR1 SGHRS and CDR2 YFSETQ come from the germline V gene. The CDR3 is made up of 16 amino acids. This chain's CDR3 is CASSLGPRGTNYGYTF. CDR3 sequence (DNA): TGCGCCAGCAGCTTGGGCCCCAGGGGCACGAACTATGGCTACACCTTC.

This rearrangement joins TRBV29-1 to TRBJ2-4; no reliable D call. V was pared by 1 base and J by 0 bases, with 7 bases between. The CDR3 is 14 amino acids. CDR1 and CDR2 (germline): SQVTM, ANQGSEA. The CDR3 nucleotides read TGCAGCGTTGAAGCAGAGCCAGCCAAAAACATTCAGTACTTC. It yields the protein CSVEAEPAKNIQYF.